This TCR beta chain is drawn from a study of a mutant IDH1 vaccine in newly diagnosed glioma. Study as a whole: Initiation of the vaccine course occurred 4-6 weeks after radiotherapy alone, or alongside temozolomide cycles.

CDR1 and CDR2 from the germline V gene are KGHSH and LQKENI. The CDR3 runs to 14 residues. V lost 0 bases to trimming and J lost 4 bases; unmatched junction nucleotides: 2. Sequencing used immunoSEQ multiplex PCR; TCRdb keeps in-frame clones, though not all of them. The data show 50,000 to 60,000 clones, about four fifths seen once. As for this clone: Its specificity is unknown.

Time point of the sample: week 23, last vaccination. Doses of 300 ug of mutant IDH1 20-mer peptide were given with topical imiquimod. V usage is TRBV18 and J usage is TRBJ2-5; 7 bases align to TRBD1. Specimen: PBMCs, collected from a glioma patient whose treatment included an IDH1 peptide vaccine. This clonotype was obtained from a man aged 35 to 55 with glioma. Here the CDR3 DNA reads TGTGCCAGCTCACCACCAGGGGGCAGAGAGACCCAGTACTTC. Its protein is CASSPPGGRETQYF. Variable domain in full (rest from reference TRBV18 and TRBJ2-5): NAGVMQNPRHLVRRRGQEARLRCSPMKGHSHVYWYRQLPEEGLKFMVYLQKENIIDESGMPKERFSAEFPKEGPSILRIQQVVRGDSAAYFCASSPPGGRETQYFGPGTRLLVL.